The clone carrying this T cell receptor (beta chain) was recorded at least ten times. Its antigen is unknown. The sample is drawn from a study of T cells in Graves' hyperthyroidism and ophthalmopathy. Findings and caveats of the study: Most thyroid clonotypes expanded above 0.001 appeared in blood too.

The germline CDR1 and CDR2 sequences are SGHRS and YFSETQ. The junction had 14 bases not matched to a gene; V was cut back by 3 bases and J by 3 bases. CDR3 length: 17 amino acids. If no ophthalmopathy progression occurred within 18 months, Graves' hyperthyroidism was stable. The study enrolled patients aged 18 to 65 with newly diagnosed hyperthyroidism of under 2 months' duration. Those patients with uncontrolled infection, other autoimmune disease, pregnancy or lactation were excluded. There were TCR beta CDR3 regions amplified from RNA transcripts. The TCR CDR3 was amplified in a first-round RT-PCR using the HTBI primer set. MiXCR, run by TCRdb on the multiplex PCR reads, gives a single entry per CDR3 protein. The sample includes over 150,000 distinct CDR3 sequences, more than 15% seen only once; the top ten take roughly 29%.

V gene TRBV5-1 combines with J gene TRBJ1-2; 7 nucleotides line up with TRBD1. The TCR was taken from a woman between 50 and 59 years old with Graves' hyperthyroidism. Sequencing was performed on blood. In DNA, the CDR3 is TGCGCCAGCAGCTCCAACCTTCCGGGACAGCTAGACTATGGCTACACCTTC. Translating gives CASSSNLPGQLDYGYTF.